The table lists the clone carrying this T cell receptor (beta chain) with a count of one. The antigen is undetermined. Compared with germline, one end of the junction differs, possibly owing to a read error. This sample is part of a study of CD8+ T cells in alopecia areata. Looking at the study overall: Patients took tofacitinib for 6 to 18 months, followed by 6 drug-free months.

Extracted from the samples, RNA was reverse transcribed into cDNA to serve as the sequencing template. Sequencing was performed with immunoSEQ multiplex PCR; in TCRdb, only in-frame clones are kept and a portion is missing. Counted here are fewer than 200,000 clones, about 63% occurring once; the ten biggest clones make up over 12%. Looked up from germline, CDR1 is LGHNT and CDR2 is FRNRAP. The CDR3 spans 14 residues. Findings and caveats of the study: Clarity of TCR sharing across patients fell short of that in mice, possibly HLA-related.

Sequenced here: CD4+ T cells sorted from blood, sampled at week 0. This chain joins TRBV12-5 and TRBJ2-1; tentative D call: TRBD2 (6 bases). The source is a human donor with alopecia areata. CDR3 nucleotides: TGTGCTAGTGGTTTGGCCATCGCCGGCACTAGCCTCGTCTTC. Translation: CASGLAIAGTSLVF.